One and the same sample provided the 16 T cell receptor beta chains below, sequenced in a study of T cells after yellow fever vaccination. A single record per CDR3 protein comes from TCRdb applying MiXCR to the 5' RACE reads. This table has 500,000 to 650,000 distinct CDR3 sequences, around 16% appearing once. The sequences come from PBMCs, collected 5 days after the first yellow fever vaccination. These receptors all stem from a young man who received the YFV17D yellow fever vaccine.

V usage is TRBV29-1 and J usage is TRBJ1-3, with D uncertain. V was shortened by 6 bases and J by 0 bases, with 18 bases between the two germline ends. The CDR3 totals 16 residues. Germline CDR1 is SQVTM and CDR2 is ANQGSEA. This CDR3 is CSVDRLLGPSGNTIYF. The CDR3 DNA sequence: TGCAGCGTGGATCGTTTGTTAGGGCCCTCTGGAAACACCATATATTTT.

J is TRBJ1-5 and V is TRBV10-2; D gene unclear. This CDR3 has 12 residues. Trimming took off 3 bases at V and 6 bases at J, with 6 bases between the two ends. CDR1 is WSHSY, CDR2 SAAADI, per germline. In DNA form, the CDR3 reads TGCGCCAGCAGTGATTGGGGTCAGCCCCAGCATTTT. Translation gives CASSDWGQPQHF.

V usage is TRBV7-8 and J usage is TRBJ2-7; TRBD1 might be the D (6 bases). This CDR3 is 13 amino acids long. The V gene's germline CDR1 is SGHVS and CDR2 FQNEAQ. Trimming pared 4 bases from V and 6 bases from J, leaving 13 bases between. Here the CDR3 DNA reads TGTGCCAGCAGCTACCGGGACATCGGCGAGCAGTACGTC. Encoded protein: CASSYRDIGEQYV.

The V gene is TRBV7-8, the J gene TRBJ2-7; 11 bases are a match to TRBD2. The germline CDR1 and CDR2 sequences are SGHVS and FQNEAQ. With V trimmed by 5 bases and J by 0 bases, 3 bases remained unmatched. The CDR3 runs to 15 residues. The CDR3 bases are TGTGCCAGCAGCCCGACTAGCGGGGCCTCCTACGAGCAGTACTTC. The encoded protein is CASSPTSGASYEQYF.

The chain combines TRBV2 with TRBJ2-1, with D uncertain. V was trimmed by 5 bases and J by 1 base, leaving 21 bases between them. The CDR3 has 18 residues. Germline CDR1 SNHLY, CDR2 FYNNEI. The CDR3 here is CASSFDTGFPRSYNEQFF. Here the CDR3 DNA reads TGTGCCAGCAGTTTCGATACCGGGTTCCCGAGGTCCTACAATGAGCAGTTCTTC.

In its sample, this clonotype was seen a few times. The rearrangement links TRBV4-1 to TRBJ1-5, with TRBD1 identical over 7 bases. The CDR3 is made up of 15 amino acids. Losses at the gene ends were 4 bases for V and 7 bases for J; bases not matched to a gene: 10. Germline assignment: CDR1 MGHRA and CDR2 YSYEKL. The CDR3, as DNA: TGCGCCAGCAGCCTGGAAACAGGGGCGAAGCAGCCCCAGCATTTT. This encodes CASSLETGAKQPQHF.

The chain links TRBV15 to TRBJ2-3, with D maybe TRBD1 (6 bases). V was cut by 3 bases and J by 9 bases, with 13 bases left in between. Germline loops: CDR1 LNHNV, CDR2 YYDKDF (reference sequence). The CDR3 contains 13 residues. In DNA form, the CDR3 reads TGTGCCACCAGCAGTGAGGACGGACAGACGCAGTATTTT. It translates to CATSSEDGQTQYF.

The chain combines TRBV15 with TRBJ1-2; D possibly corresponds to TRBD1 (6 bases). This CDR3 is built from 13 residues. V was pared by 0 bases and J by 5 bases, with 7 bases between. Looked up from germline, CDR1 is LNHNV and CDR2 is YYDKDF (reference sequence). The CDR3 spells CATSREGAYGYTF. The CDR3 DNA follows: TGTGCCACCAGCAGAGAGGGGGCTTATGGCTACACCTTC. Full variable domain (remainder filled in from reference TRBV15 and TRBJ1-2): DAMVIQNPRYQVTQFGKPVTLSCSQTLNHNVMYWYQQKSSQAPKLLFHYYDKDFNNEADTPDNFQSRRPNTSFCFLDIRSPGLGDTAMYLCATSREGAYGYTFGSGTRLTVV.

The chain is built from TRBV5-1 and TRBJ2-5; D might be TRBD1 or TRBD2, each matching 5 bases. The CDR3 sequence is 15 residues long. Germline values: CDR1 SGHRS, CDR2 YFSETQ. Trimming left V 0 bases short and J 4 bases short, with 13 bases between. The CDR3 DNA reads TGCGCCAGCAGCTTGGATGGGGGTAGGGGAGAGACCCAGTACTTC. Translating gives CASSLDGGRGETQYF.

Ten or more counts support this clonotype. The chain is built from TRBV6-1 and TRBJ2-3, with D possibly being TRBD2 (7 bases). CDR1 is MNHNS and CDR2 is SASEGT in the germline V gene. Trimming pared 5 bases from V and 5 bases from J, leaving 23 bases between. The CDR3 totals 17 residues. The CDR3 coding sequence is TGTGCCAGCAGTCCGACTCCCCCGGGGGGCCATCGAGATACGCAGTATTTT. Translation: CASSPTPPGGHRDTQYF.

This clonotype was detected ten times or more. CDR3: CSVELRRGMVNTGELFF. DNA of the CDR3: TGCAGCGTTGAGCTTCGCAGGGGCATGGTGAACACCGGGGAGCTGTTTTTT. J is TRBJ2-2 and V is TRBV29-1; D is possibly TRBD1 (6 bases). The CDR3 spans 17 residues. Germline V gene data show CDR1 as SQVTM and CDR2 as ANQGSEA. V was shortened by 3 bases and J by 1 base, with 18 bases between the two germline ends.

This clonotype showed up just once. The V gene is TRBV20-1, the J gene TRBJ2-1; the D gene is possibly TRBD2 (5 bases). The CDR3 totals 19 residues. Germline CDR1 and CDR2: DFQATT and SNEGSKA (reference sequence). The V and J ends lost 5 bases and 0 bases respectively, with 26 bases between them. Here the CDR3 reads CSAALGARKPKSSYNEQFF. The DNA of the CDR3 is TGCAGTGCTGCGCTGGGAGCCCGCAAACCTAAAAGCTCCTACAATGAGCAGTTCTTC.

This clonotype was observed a few times. The chain uses TRBV7-8 and TRBJ2-3; TRBD1 agrees at 7 bases. Germline values: CDR1 SGHVS, CDR2 FQNEAQ. There are 16 residues in the CDR3. J was trimmed by 2 bases and V by 5 bases; bases with no gene match: 10. CDR3 region: CASSVPNRGITDTQYF. Here the CDR3 DNA reads TGTGCCAGCAGCGTTCCTAACAGGGGAATCACAGATACGCAGTATTTT.

The V and J genes are TRBV27 and TRBJ1-2; weak D call: TRBD1 (5 bases). Trimming cost V 6 bases and J 3 bases, with 14 bases left between them. Germline CDR1 and CDR2: MNHEY and SMNVEV (reference sequence). The CDR3 has 14 residues. For the CDR3, the DNA is TGTGCCAGCAGCAGGGACTTCACCGACTATGGCTACACCTTC. This sequence encodes CASSRDFTDYGYTF.

The V gene is TRBV6-1, the J gene TRBJ1-1; D remains unclear. V was pared by 2 bases and J by 7 bases, with 11 bases between. This CDR3 spans 13 amino acids. Per the germline V gene, CDR1 is MNHNS and CDR2 is SASEGT. The CDR3 nucleotides are TGTGCCAGCAGTGAATCGGGAAATTTTGAAGCTTTCTTT. As protein: CASSESGNFEAFF.

This clonotype was seen only a few times. The chain is built from TRBV2 and TRBJ2-2; no reliable D call. Trimming removed 8 bases at V and 5 bases at J, with 15 bases between. The CDR3 is made up of 14 amino acids. The germline V gene has CDR1 SNHLY and CDR2 FYNNEI. CDR3 sequence reads: CASLGLEWTGELFF. The DNA of the CDR3 is TGTGCCAGCCTCGGGCTAGAATGGACCGGGGAGCTGTTTTTT.